The 17 T cell receptor beta chains below all came from one sample that was sequenced in a study of cytomegalovirus exposure and HLA in healthy donors. Assay: immunoSEQ multiplex PCR; the TCRdb copy retains only in-frame clones and omits some. This table holds under 300,000 clones, about 90% found once. Sequencing was performed on PBMCs. The receptors originated from a woman aged 30 to 39 in good health and CMV-seropositive.

This clone appeared a few times. The J gene is TRBJ1-2, the V gene TRBV2; weak D call: TRBD1 (6 bases). Trimming removed 4 bases at V and 8 bases at J, with 17 bases between. The germline CDR1 and CDR2 sequences are SNHLY and FYNNEI. This CDR3 comprises 14 residues. As DNA, the CDR3 is TGTGCCAGCAGTGGGGTGGACAGCTCGGTGGGCTACACCTTC. Its protein is CASSGVDSSVGYTF.

The V gene is TRBV6-1, the J gene TRBJ2-2; no reliable D call. The V end lost 2 bases, the J end lost 6 bases, and 7 bases lay between the germline ends. This CDR3 contains 13 residues. Looked up from germline, CDR1 is MNHNS and CDR2 is SASEGT. The CDR3 reads CASSESGAGELFF. CDR3 nucleotide sequence: TGTGCCAGCAGTGAATCTGGAGCCGGGGAGCTGTTTTTT.

This clone came up once. This chain links TRBV7-8 with TRBJ1-2; 9 nucleotides match TRBD1. CDR3 length equals 15 residues. The V gene's germline CDR1 is SGHVS and CDR2 FQNEAQ. V shed 4 bases and J 3 bases; nucleotides not matched to a gene: 6. The CDR3 reads CASSSNRDRDYGYTF. The CDR3 coding sequence is TGTGCCAGCAGCTCGAACCGGGACAGGGACTATGGCTACACCTTC.

CDR3 amino acids: CASSLRLGVMADTQYF. The CDR3 DNA is TGTGCCAGCAGCTTGCGTCTAGGGGTGATGGCAGATACGCAGTATTTT. The chain couples TRBV5-6 to TRBJ2-3, with D tentatively TRBD1 (5 bases). Trimming pared 1 base from V and 4 bases from J, leaving 16 bases between. The CDR3 is 16 amino acids. CDR1 and CDR2 (germline): SGHDT, YYEEEE.

The rearrangement links TRBV28 to TRBJ2-3; no definite D call. The V gene's germline CDR1 is MDHEN and CDR2 SYDVKM. The CDR3 contains 13 residues. V was shortened by 6 bases and J by 5 bases, with 12 bases between the two germline ends. CDR3 in amino acids: CASSPTSRDTQYF. DNA of the CDR3: TGTGCCAGCAGCCCCACCTCGCGAGATACGCAGTATTTT.

The chain joins TRBV7-3 to TRBJ2-2; 7 bases line up with TRBD1. The length of the CDR3 is 16 residues. J lost 4 bases, V lost 2 bases, and 7 bases had no gene match. The germline gives CDR1 SGHTA, CDR2 FQGTGA. The CDR3 loop reads CASSLSGGTTTGELFF. In DNA form, the CDR3 reads TGTGCCAGCAGCTTATCAGGGGGAACTACCACCGGGGAGCTGTTTTTT.

The chain has TRBV6-5 and TRBJ2-1; D remains unclear. The length of the CDR3 is 14 residues. V gave up 6 bases and J gave up 1 base, with 10 bases separating them. Looked up from germline, CDR1 is MNHEY and CDR2 is SVGAGI. The CDR3 loop reads CASRTPGSYNEQFF. The CDR3 nucleotides read TGTGCCAGCAGGACCCCGGGTTCCTACAATGAGCAGTTCTTC.

This clone was recorded once. This rearrangement joins TRBV19 to TRBJ1-1; 11 positions agree with TRBD1. The CDR3 length is 17 residues. The V gene end was trimmed by 6 bases and the J gene end by 0 bases; junction bases not matched to a gene: 9. CDR1 is LNHDA and CDR2 is SQIVND in the germline V gene (reference sequence). For the CDR3, the DNA is TGTGCCAGTAGAGGGGACAGGGGGACCTTCATGAACACTGAAGCTTTCTTT. Its translation is CASRGDRGTFMNTEAFF.

The CDR3 DNA reads TGTGCCAGCAGCATCAACAGGGGAGGCTACACCTTC. It encodes CASSINRGGYTF. V is TRBV5-4 and J is TRBJ1-2; 7 bases map to TRBD1. The germline gives CDR1 SGHNT, CDR2 YYREEE (reference sequence). The CDR3 loop spans 12 amino acids. The junction had 5 bases not matched to a gene; V was cut back by 4 bases and J by 8 bases.

This chain links TRBV6-1 with TRBJ2-7; tentative D call: TRBD2 (6 bases). The CDR3 sequence is 15 residues long. V lost 2 bases and J 2 bases, leaving 13 bases between the germline ends. Germline V gives CDR1 MNHNS, CDR2 SASEGT. The CDR3: CASSEYYSGTYEQYF. In DNA, the CDR3 is TGTGCCAGCAGTGAATACTATAGCGGAACCTACGAGCAGTACTTC.

The J gene is TRBJ1-4, the V gene TRBV7-9; D remains ambiguous. Germline CDR1 SEHNR, CDR2 FQNEAQ (reference sequence). V dropped 5 bases and J dropped 4 bases, with 11 bases sitting between them. This CDR3 is built from 14 residues. CDR3 nucleotides: TGTGCCAGCAGCCCGGAGAGCAATAATGAAAAACTGTTTTTT. It encodes CASSPESNNEKLFF.

The rearrangement links TRBV5-1 to TRBJ2-7, with 8 positions matching TRBD2. This CDR3 comprises 19 residues. V lost 1 base and J lost 0; bases outside the gene matches: 15. CDR1 and CDR2 (germline): SGHRS, YFSETQ. The CDR3 DNA follows: TGCGCCAGCAGCTTGAGGAGTAGCGGGATTCAGGGCGTCTCCTACGAGCAGTACTTC. Translation: CASSLRSSGIQGVSYEQYF.

This chain links TRBV28 with TRBJ2-7; D possibly corresponds to TRBD2 (5 bases). Between the trimmed V and J ends, which lost 2 bases and 3 bases, there was a span of 8 bases. Germline CDR1 is MDHEN and CDR2 is SYDVKM. CDR3 length: 13 residues. The CDR3 loop reads CASSLKTNYEQYF. The DNA for the CDR3 is TGTGCCAGCAGTTTAAAGACTAACTACGAGCAGTACTTC.

The chain couples TRBV4-1 to TRBJ2-1; 9 positions agree with TRBD2. Germline loops: CDR1 MGHRA, CDR2 YSYEKL. This CDR3 is built from 13 residues. J lost 16 bases, V lost 0 bases, and 7 bases had no gene match. CDR3 loop: CASSQDGGLATFF. The CDR3 DNA follows: TGCGCCAGCAGCCAAGATGGGGGACTAGCTACCTTCTTC.

The rearrangement joins TRBV7-6 to TRBJ2-6, with a possible D match to TRBD2 (5 bases). The CDR3 is 19 residues long. The germline CDR1 and CDR2 sequences are SGHVS and FNYEAQ. Deletions cut 0 bases from V and 0 bases from J, with 15 bases between. The CDR3 spells CASSLAPGIAFSGANVLTF. CDR3 nucleotides: TGTGCCAGCAGCTTAGCGCCGGGGATAGCTTTCTCTGGGGCCAACGTCCTGACTTTC.

This clone has just one count. This chain connects TRBV19 to TRBJ2-7, with 12 bases identical to TRBD2. Germline CDR1 reads LNHDA; CDR2 reads SQIVND (reference sequence). CDR3 length: 15 residues. V shed 6 bases and J 3 bases; nucleotides not matched to a gene: 6. The CDR3 loop reads CASRLTSGSRYEQYF. CDR3 bases: TGTGCCAGTAGGCTGACTAGCGGGAGCCGCTACGAGCAGTACTTC.

The V gene is TRBV4-1, the J gene TRBJ1-2; D call uncertain. This CDR3 has 14 amino acids. Germline loops: CDR1 MGHRA, CDR2 YSYEKL. The V end was cut by 0 bases, the J end by 1 base, with 6 bases between. The CDR3 DNA is TGCGCCAGCAGCCAAGAATCAGTTAACTATGGCTACACCTTC. Its translation: CASSQESVNYGYTF.